These 12 T cell receptor beta chains were all obtained from the same sample, sequenced in a study of blood T cell repertoires in COVID-19. The table came from immunoSEQ multiplex PCR; TCRdb's copy has only in-frame clones and leaves some out. The sample carries 130,000 or so clones, around four fifths recorded once. The sequencing sample was made of peripheral blood. The receptors come from a human donor in a cohort sampled during active COVID-19.

The genes are TRBV7-2 and TRBJ2-3, with D possibly matching TRBD2 (6 bases). The CDR3 spans 16 residues. In germline, CDR1 is SGHTA, CDR2 FQGNSA. V lost 3 bases, J lost 4 bases, and 17 bases lay in between. The CDR3: CASSFLALSGADTQYF. Here the CDR3 DNA reads TGTGCCAGCAGCTTCCTAGCGCTGAGTGGGGCAGATACGCAGTATTTT.

The chain carries TRBV9 and TRBJ2-2; 14 nucleotides agree with TRBD2. CDR3 length: 21 amino acids. Germline V CDR1 and CDR2: SGDLS, YYNGEE. V gave up 3 bases and J gave up 3 bases; unmatched junction bases: 16. CDR3 DNA sequence: TGTGCCAGCAGCGGACGGACCAGGGGACTAGCGGGAGACGCGTACACCGGGGAGCTGTTTTTT. This gives the protein CASSGRTRGLAGDAYTGELFF.

The chain employs TRBV3-1 (or the pseudogene TRBV3-2) and TRBJ2-7, with 7 bases lining up with TRBD2. Unmatched junction bases numbered 8, after V lost 4 bases and J lost 2 bases. Germline values: CDR1 LGHDT, CDR2 YNNKEL (reference sequence). The CDR3 has 15 residues. The CDR3 spells CASSLGGGGTYEQYF. The CDR3 bases are TGTGCCAGCAGCCTTGGTGGCGGGGGAACCTACGAGCAGTACTTC.

The rearrangement links TRBV7-9 to TRBJ2-6, with a possible D match to TRBD1 (6 bases). With 7 bases removed from V and 0 bases from J, the gap between germline ends came to 10 bases. The CDR3 consists of 15 residues. The germline gives CDR1 SEHNR, CDR2 FQNEAQ (reference sequence). Written as DNA, the CDR3 is TGTGCCAGCACAGGACAGAACTCTGGGGCCAACGTCCTGACTTTC. Amino acids: CASTGQNSGANVLTF.

The chain uses TRBV2 and TRBJ1-2, with D tentatively TRBD1 (5 bases). There are 12 residues in the CDR3. Between the trimmed V and J ends, which lost 6 bases and 3 bases, there was a span of 8 bases. The germline gives CDR1 SNHLY, CDR2 FYNNEI. This CDR3 is CASRGTDYGYTF. The CDR3 nucleotides read TGTGCCAGCAGGGGGACTGACTATGGCTACACCTTC.

This rearrangement joins TRBV30 to TRBJ2-5, with TRBD1 identical over 9 bases. CDR3 size: 15 residues. The germline gives CDR1 GTSNPN, CDR2 SVGIG (reference sequence). Trimming took 1 base from V and 4 from J; bases not matched to a gene: 7. CDR3 protein: CAWSDGGQGPETQYF. The CDR3 DNA sequence: TGTGCCTGGAGTGACGGGGGACAGGGCCCAGAGACCCAGTACTTC.

The chain recombines TRBV2 with TRBJ2-5; D gene uncertain. The CDR3 sequence is 12 residues long. CDR1 SNHLY and CDR2 FYNNEI come from the germline V gene. Trimming stripped 5 bases from V and 2 bases from J, with 6 bases between. The CDR3 loop reads CASSIIQETQYF. CDR3 sequence (DNA): TGTGCCAGCAGTATTATACAAGAGACCCAGTACTTC.

The J gene is TRBJ1-1, the V gene TRBV3-1 (or the pseudogene TRBV3-2), with D perhaps matching TRBD1 (6 bases). With 4 bases removed from V and 1 base from J, the gap between germline ends came to 13 bases. The CDR3 consists of 15 residues. Germline loops: CDR1 LGHDT, CDR2 YNNKEL (reference sequence). The CDR3 region is CASSPQDSPNTEAFF. In nucleotides, the CDR3 is TGTGCCAGCAGCCCCCAGGACAGTCCGAACACTGAAGCTTTCTTT.

The genes are TRBV28 and TRBJ1-2; perhaps TRBD1 as D (6 bases). Germline V CDR1 and CDR2: MDHEN, SYDVKM. Trimming pared 6 bases from V and 8 bases from J, leaving 22 bases between. CDR3 length: 15 residues. In nucleotides, the CDR3 is TGTGCCAGCAGGAAGAGGGGGGGATATTCCGACGGCTACACCTTC. The encoded protein is CASRKRGGYSDGYTF.

This sequence joins TRBV2 and TRBJ1-1; D gene ambiguous. Trimming stripped 6 bases from V and 1 base from J, with 9 bases between. This CDR3 is 13 amino acids long. The V gene's germline CDR1 is SNHLY and CDR2 FYNNEI. Here the CDR3 DNA reads TGTGCCAGCAGCCTTTACAGGAACACTGAAGCTTTCTTT. Protein sequence: CASSLYRNTEAFF.

J is TRBJ1-5 and V is TRBV28; a possible D gene is TRBD1 (5 bases). The germline CDR1 and CDR2 sequences are MDHEN and SYDVKM. The CDR3 is made up of 18 amino acids. The V gene lost 6 bases and the J gene lost 2 bases, with 23 bases spanning the gap. CDR3 nucleotide sequence: TGTGCCAGCAGGCGCGCTCGACTCAGGGCGCCTGGCAATCAGCCCCAGCATTTT. Protein sequence: CASRRARLRAPGNQPQHF.

The chain is built from TRBV7-8 and TRBJ2-7; D is perhaps TRBD1 (6 bases). V was cut by 4 bases and J by 4 bases, with 17 bases left in between. This CDR3 spans 15 amino acids. Germline assignment: CDR1 SGHVS and CDR2 FQNEAQ. The CDR3 DNA is TGTGCCAGCAGCTCATCCCGGGACATCCAATACGAGCAGTACTTC. Amino acid sequence: CASSSSRDIQYEQYF.